One sample yielded the 2 T cell receptor beta chains listed below, sequenced in a study of OX40 agonist ivuxolimab in advanced cancers. The protocol was immunoSEQ multiplex PCR, while the TCRdb copy is restricted to in-frame clones and leaves out a portion. The table includes around 60,000 clones, roughly four fifths detected once. The sample consisted of CD4+ or CD8+ T cells sorted from blood, taken in a trial of the OX40 agonist ivuxolimab. The receptors were sampled from an adult with an advanced solid tumor such as melanoma, head and neck, liver or kidney cancer.

V gene TRBV9 combines with J gene TRBJ1-6, with 7 bases fitting TRBD1. Unmatched junction bases numbered 10, after V lost 7 bases and J lost 9 bases. This CDR3 has 14 amino acids. The germline V gene encodes CDR1 SGDLS and CDR2 YYNGEE. The CDR3 DNA follows: TGTGCCAGCGGGGACAGAACCGGAGGTTCACCCCTCCACTTT. This gives the protein CASGDRTGGSPLHF.

This chain joins TRBV7-9 and TRBJ1-2; TRBD1 aligns across 12 bases. J was trimmed by 6 bases and V by 1 base; bases with no gene match: 12. From germline, CDR1 is SEHNR and CDR2 FQNEAQ (reference sequence). This CDR3 spans 18 amino acids. CDR3 nucleotide sequence: TGTGCCAGCAGCTTAGGCTTCGTGGGGACAGGGGGCGCCGATGGCTACACCTTC. Its protein product is CASSLGFVGTGGADGYTF.